This TCR beta chain was identified in a study of CD8 T cells in ankylosing spondylitis. Making the TCR beta libraries involved quantitative 5'-RACE with molecular barcodes. TCRdb itself ran the 5' RACE reads through MiXCR, one entry per CDR3 protein. The sample yields roughly 670,000 distinct CDR3 sequences, roughly 19% seen once. General study points: Some of the motif variants had earlier been found in reactive arthritis patients' fluid and blood. As for the disease-linked clones, they showed a CD8+ phenotype and occurred at relatively low frequencies in peripheral blood. What seemed typical of ankylosing spondylitis blood was a TCR beta motif built from 7 or 8 highly homologous variants.

This clonotype was counted a few times. Its antigen is undetermined. V gave up 2 bases and J gave up 9 bases, with 17 bases separating them. The CDR3 consists of 15 residues. The germline CDR1 and CDR2 sequences are SGHTA and FQGTGA. The origin of this receptor is a male donor with ankylosing spondylitis. Sequencing was performed on blood, either unsorted or a sorted T cell fraction (not recorded which). The chain uses TRBV7-3 and TRBJ2-1; D might be TRBD1 (6 bases). The CDR3 here is CASSLGPQGRAEQFF. For the CDR3, the DNA is TGTGCCAGCAGCTTAGGCCCACAGGGCAGGGCTGAGCAGTTCTTC.